This entry lists 5 T cell receptor beta chains sequenced from one sample in a study of chemoradiotherapy in HPV16-positive cancers. Measured with immunoSEQ multiplex PCR; TCRdb has only the in-frame clones, and not every one. The table has thousands of clones, around 78% seen once. Sample acquisition took place from a patient who underwent chemoradiotherapy. These receptors originate from a human donor with HPV-associated anogenital cancer.

The chain is built from TRBV7-2 and TRBJ1-2; possibly TRBD1 for D (5 bases). V shed 0 bases and J shed 4 bases, with 12 bases lying between them. Germline CDR1 reads SGHTA; CDR2 reads FQGNSA. CDR3 length equals 15 residues. This CDR3 reads CASSLAGQGPYGYTF. As DNA, the CDR3 is TGTGCCAGCAGCTTAGCGGGCCAGGGCCCCTATGGCTACACCTTC.

The CDR3 nucleotides read TGTGCCAGCAGTCCCCGGTGGGGAACGACCCAGTACTTC. Residues: CASSPRWGTTQYF. The chain uses TRBV28 and TRBJ2-5; no reliable D call. Trimming stripped 5 bases from V and 7 bases from J, with 14 bases between. This CDR3 contains 13 residues. From germline, CDR1 is MDHEN and CDR2 SYDVKM.

This chain uses TRBV7-9 with TRBJ1-2, with 9 bases lining up with TRBD1. The CDR3 covers 14 residues. V shed 4 bases, J shed 4 bases, and the junction held 4 bases outside the gene matches. CDR1 and CDR2 (germline): SEHNR, FQNEAQ (reference sequence). As DNA, the CDR3 is TGTGCCAGCAGCTCTCCGGACAGGGGCTATGGCTACACCTTC. It specifies CASSSPDRGYGYTF.

This sequence joins TRBV7-8 and TRBJ1-1; D is unresolved. CDR3 length equals 14 residues. Germline assignment: CDR1 SGHVS and CDR2 FQNEAQ. V was pared by 2 bases and J by 0 bases, with 7 bases between. In nucleotides, the CDR3 is TGTGCCAGCAGCTTAAGAGAGGTGAACACTGAAGCTTTCTTT. It yields the protein CASSLREVNTEAFF.

The chain is built from TRBV7-9 and TRBJ2-1, with 7 bases lining up with TRBD2. This CDR3 contains 13 residues. Germline assignment: CDR1 SEHNR and CDR2 FQNEAQ (reference sequence). Losses at the gene ends were 11 bases for V and 3 bases for J; bases not matched to a gene: 7. The CDR3 region has the DNA TGTGCCTCAAAGCGGGACGGCTACAATGAGCAGTTCTTC. Protein: CASKRDGYNEQFF.